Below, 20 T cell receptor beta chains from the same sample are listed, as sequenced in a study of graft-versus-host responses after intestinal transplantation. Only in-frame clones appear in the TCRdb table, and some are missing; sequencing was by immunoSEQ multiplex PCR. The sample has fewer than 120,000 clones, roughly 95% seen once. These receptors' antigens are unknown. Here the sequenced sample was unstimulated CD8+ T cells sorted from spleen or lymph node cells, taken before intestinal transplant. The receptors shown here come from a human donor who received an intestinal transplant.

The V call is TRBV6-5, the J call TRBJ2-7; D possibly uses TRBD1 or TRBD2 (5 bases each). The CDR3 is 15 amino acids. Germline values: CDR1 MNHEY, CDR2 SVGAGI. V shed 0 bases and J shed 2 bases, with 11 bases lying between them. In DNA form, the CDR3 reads TGTGCCAGCAGTTACTCCGGGACCCATCCCTACGAGCAGTACTTC. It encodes CASSYSGTHPYEQYF.

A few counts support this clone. DNA for the CDR3: TGTGCCAGCAGCCCCTCTGGGGTAGCGGGGATGAACACCGGGGAGCTGTTTTTT. This codes for CASSPSGVAGMNTGELFF. The rearrangement links TRBV7-9 to TRBJ2-2; TRBD2 matches at 8 bases. The CDR3 is 18 amino acids. V dropped 5 bases and J dropped 1; count of bases not matched to a gene: 12. Germline V gene sequence: CDR1 SEHNR, CDR2 FQNEAQ (reference sequence).

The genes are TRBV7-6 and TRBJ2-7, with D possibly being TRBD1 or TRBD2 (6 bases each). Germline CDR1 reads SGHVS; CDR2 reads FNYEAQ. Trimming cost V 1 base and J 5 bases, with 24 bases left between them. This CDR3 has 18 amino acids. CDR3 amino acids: CASSLGSRAGQAQNEQYF. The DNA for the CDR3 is TGTGCCAGCAGCTTAGGGTCAAGGGCGGGACAAGCCCAAAACGAGCAGTACTTC.

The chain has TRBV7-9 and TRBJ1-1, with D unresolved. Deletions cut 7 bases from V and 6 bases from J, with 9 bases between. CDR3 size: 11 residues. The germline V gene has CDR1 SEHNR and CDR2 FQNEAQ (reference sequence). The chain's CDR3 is CASTLSPEAFF. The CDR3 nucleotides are TGTGCCAGCACCCTCTCGCCTGAAGCTTTCTTT.

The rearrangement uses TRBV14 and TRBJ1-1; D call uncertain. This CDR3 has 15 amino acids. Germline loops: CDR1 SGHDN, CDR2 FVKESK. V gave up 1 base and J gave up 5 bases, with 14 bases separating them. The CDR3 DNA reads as TGTGCCAGCAGCCAAGGCAAGGTCTGGAGGACTGAAGCTTTCTTT. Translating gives CASSQGKVWRTEAFF. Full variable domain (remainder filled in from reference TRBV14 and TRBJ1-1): EAGVTQFPSHSVIEKGQTVTLRCDPISGHDNLYWYRRVMGKEIKFLLHFVKESKQDESGMPNNRFLAERTGGTYSTLKVQPAELEDSGVYFCASSQGKVWRTEAFFGQGTRLTVV.

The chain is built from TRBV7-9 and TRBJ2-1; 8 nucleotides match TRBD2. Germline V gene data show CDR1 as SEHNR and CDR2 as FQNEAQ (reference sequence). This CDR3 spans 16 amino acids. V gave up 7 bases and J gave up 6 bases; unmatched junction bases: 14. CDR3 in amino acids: CASMHSGIRRSNEQFF. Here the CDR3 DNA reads TGTGCCAGCATGCATAGCGGGATTAGGAGATCCAATGAGCAGTTCTTC.

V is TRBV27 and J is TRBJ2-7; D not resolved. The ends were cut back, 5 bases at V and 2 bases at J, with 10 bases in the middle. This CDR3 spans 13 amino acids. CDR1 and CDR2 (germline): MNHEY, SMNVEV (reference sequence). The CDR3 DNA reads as TGTGCCAGCAGTGTCGACACAACCTACGAGCAGTACTTC. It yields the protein CASSVDTTYEQYF.

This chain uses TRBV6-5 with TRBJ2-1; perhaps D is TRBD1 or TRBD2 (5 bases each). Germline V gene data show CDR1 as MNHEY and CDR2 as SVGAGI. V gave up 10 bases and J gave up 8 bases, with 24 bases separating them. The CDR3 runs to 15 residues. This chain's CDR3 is CAIGRIVPEGYEQFF. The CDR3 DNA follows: TGTGCCATTGGGCGGATTGTTCCTGAGGGGTATGAGCAGTTCTTC.

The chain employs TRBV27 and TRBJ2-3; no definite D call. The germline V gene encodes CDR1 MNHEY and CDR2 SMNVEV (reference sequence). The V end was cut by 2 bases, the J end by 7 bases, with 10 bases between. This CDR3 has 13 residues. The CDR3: CASSLGPRHTQYF. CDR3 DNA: TGTGCCAGCAGTTTAGGGCCCCGCCATACGCAGTATTTT.

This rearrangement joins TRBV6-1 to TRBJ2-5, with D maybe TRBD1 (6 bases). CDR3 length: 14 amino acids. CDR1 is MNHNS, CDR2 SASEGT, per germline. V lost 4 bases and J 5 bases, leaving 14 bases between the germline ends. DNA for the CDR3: TGTGCCAGCAGTGTAAAGGACAGTACCGAGACCCAGTACTTC. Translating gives CASSVKDSTETQYF.

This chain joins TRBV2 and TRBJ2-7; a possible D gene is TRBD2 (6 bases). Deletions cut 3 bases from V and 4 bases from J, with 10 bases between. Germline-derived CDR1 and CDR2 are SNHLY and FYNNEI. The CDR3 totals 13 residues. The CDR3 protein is CASSEGGIYEQYF. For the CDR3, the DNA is TGTGCCAGCAGTGAGGGGGGAATATACGAGCAGTACTTC.

Here the CDR3 DNA reads TGTGCCAGCAGCGTAGACGGGAGGGCGGCAGATACGCAGTATTTT. Translation gives CASSVDGRAADTQYF. The chain is built from TRBV9 and TRBJ2-3, with 8 bases identical to TRBD2. The CDR3 totals 15 residues. Germline CDR1 is SGDLS and CDR2 is YYNGEE. V was clipped by 0 bases and J by 4 bases; unmatched bases: 4.

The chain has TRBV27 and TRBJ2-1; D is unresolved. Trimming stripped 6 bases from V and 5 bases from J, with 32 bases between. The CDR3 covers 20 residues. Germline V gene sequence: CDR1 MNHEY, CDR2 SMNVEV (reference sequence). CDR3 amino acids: CASSLIPLSSRAHPDNEQFF. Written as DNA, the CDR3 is TGTGCCAGCAGCCTTATACCCCTCTCCAGTAGGGCCCACCCCGACAATGAGCAGTTCTTC.

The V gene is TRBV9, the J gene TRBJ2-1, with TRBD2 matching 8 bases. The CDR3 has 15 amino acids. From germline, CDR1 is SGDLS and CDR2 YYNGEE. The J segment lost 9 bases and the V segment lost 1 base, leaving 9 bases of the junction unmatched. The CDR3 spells CASSVTGTSLSEQFF. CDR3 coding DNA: TGTGCCAGCAGCGTAACCGGGACTAGTTTGAGTGAGCAGTTCTTC.

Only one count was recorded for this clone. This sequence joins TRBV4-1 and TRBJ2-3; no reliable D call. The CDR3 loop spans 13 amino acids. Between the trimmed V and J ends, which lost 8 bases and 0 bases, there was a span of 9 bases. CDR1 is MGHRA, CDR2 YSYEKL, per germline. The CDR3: CASGVSSTDTQYF. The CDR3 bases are TGCGCCAGCGGGGTCTCAAGCACAGATACGCAGTATTTT.

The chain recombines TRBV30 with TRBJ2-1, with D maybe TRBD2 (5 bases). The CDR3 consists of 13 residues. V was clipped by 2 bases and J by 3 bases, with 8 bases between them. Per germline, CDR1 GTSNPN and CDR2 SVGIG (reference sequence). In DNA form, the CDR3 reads TGTGCCTGGAGTCGGACTCACTACAATGAGCAGTTCTTC. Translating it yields CAWSRTHYNEQFF.

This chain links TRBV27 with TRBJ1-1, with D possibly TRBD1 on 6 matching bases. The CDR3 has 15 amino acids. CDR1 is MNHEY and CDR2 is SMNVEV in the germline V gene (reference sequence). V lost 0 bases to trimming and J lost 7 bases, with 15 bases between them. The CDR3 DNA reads TGTGCCAGCAGTTTATCCCATTCGAGGGGGTATGAAGCTTTCTTT. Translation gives CASSLSHSRGYEAFF.

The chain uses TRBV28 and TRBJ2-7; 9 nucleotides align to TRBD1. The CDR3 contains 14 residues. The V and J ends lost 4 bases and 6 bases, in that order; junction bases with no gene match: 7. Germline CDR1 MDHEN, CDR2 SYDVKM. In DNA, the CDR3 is TGTGCCAGCAGTTACCGGGACAGGGCCTCCGAGCAGTACTTC. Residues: CASSYRDRASEQYF.

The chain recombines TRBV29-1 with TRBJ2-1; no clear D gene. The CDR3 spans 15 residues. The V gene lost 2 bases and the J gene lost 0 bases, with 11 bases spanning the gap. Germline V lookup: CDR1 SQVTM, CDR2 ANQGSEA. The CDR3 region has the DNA TGCAGCGTTGAACACCGCAGAAGCTCCTACAATGAGCAGTTCTTC. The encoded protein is CSVEHRRSSYNEQFF.

The CDR3 DNA follows: TGTGCCAGCCGAGACAGGGGAATATGGTCCTACGAGCAGTACTTC. It encodes CASRDRGIWSYEQYF. The chain combines TRBV27 with TRBJ2-7; TRBD1 matches at 8 bases. Looked up from germline, CDR1 is MNHEY and CDR2 is SMNVEV (reference sequence). J lost 1 base, V lost 8 bases, and 10 bases had no gene match. CDR3 length: 15 residues.